Given below is one T cell receptor beta chain in context. Its target is not known. The data originate from a study of T cell responses to AZD1222 COVID-19 vaccine. Some clones are missing from TCRdb's copy, which holds only in-frame ones; the method was immunoSEQ multiplex PCR. This table holds around 63,000 clones, less than 90% found once. General study results and limits: Donors were chiefly white British, with a greater number of females, and clonal diversity was perhaps underestimated. The study reported that nearly half of spike-specific TCRs target unmutated variant regions. The study found Spike-specific TCR breadth and depth rose after two AZD1222 doses. Only six or seven AZD1222 recipients were seropositive at baseline.

This CDR3 spans 15 amino acids. Germline values: CDR1 SGHVS, CDR2 FQNEAQ. The germline V and J ends were trimmed by 0 bases and 2 bases, with 8 bases remaining between them. The TCR comes from an adult in good health. Sequenced material: peripheral blood, taken on day 0 of AZD1222 vaccination. The chain joins TRBV7-8 to TRBJ1-3, with no clear D. The CDR3 loop reads CASSLAHRTGNTIYF. CDR3 DNA sequence: TGTGCCAGCAGCTTAGCGCACAGAACTGGAAACACCATATATTTT.